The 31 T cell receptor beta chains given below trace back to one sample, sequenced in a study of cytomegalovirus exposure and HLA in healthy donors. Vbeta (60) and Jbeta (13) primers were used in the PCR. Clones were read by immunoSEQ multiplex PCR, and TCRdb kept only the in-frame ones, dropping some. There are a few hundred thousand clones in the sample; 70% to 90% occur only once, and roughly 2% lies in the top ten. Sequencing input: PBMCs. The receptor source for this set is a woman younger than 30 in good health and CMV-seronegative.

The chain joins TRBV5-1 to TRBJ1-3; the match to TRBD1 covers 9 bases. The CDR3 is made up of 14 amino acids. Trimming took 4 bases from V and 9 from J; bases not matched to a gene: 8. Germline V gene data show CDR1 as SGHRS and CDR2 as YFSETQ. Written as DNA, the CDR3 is TGCGCCAGCAGCACGGGACAGGGAAGGGGCACCATATATTTT. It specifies CASSTGQGRGTIYF.

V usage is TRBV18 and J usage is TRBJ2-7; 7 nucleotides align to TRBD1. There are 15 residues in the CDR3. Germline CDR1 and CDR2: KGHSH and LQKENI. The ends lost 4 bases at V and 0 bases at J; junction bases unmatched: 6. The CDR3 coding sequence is TGTGCCAGCTCACGGGACAGCTCATACTCCTACGAGCAGTACTTC. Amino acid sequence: CASSRDSSYSYEQYF.

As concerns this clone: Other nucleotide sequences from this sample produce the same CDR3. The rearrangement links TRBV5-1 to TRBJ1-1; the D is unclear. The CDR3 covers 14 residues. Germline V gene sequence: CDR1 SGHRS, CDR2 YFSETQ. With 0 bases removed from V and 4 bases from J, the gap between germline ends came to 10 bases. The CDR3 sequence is CASSLGGWVTEAFF. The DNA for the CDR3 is TGCGCCAGCAGCTTGGGAGGGTGGGTCACTGAAGCTTTCTTT. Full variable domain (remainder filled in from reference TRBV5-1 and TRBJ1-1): KAGVTQTPRYLIKTRGQQVTLSCSPISGHRSVSWYQQTPGQGLQFLFEYFSETQRNKGNFPGRFSGRQFSNSRSEMNVSTLELGDSALYLCASSLGGWVTEAFFGQGTRLTVV.

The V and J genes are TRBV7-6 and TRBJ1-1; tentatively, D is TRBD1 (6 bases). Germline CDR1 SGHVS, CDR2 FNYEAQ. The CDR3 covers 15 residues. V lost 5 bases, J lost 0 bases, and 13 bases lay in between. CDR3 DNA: TGTGCCAGCAGCGCCGGGACACCGATGAACACTGAAGCTTTCTTT. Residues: CASSAGTPMNTEAFF.

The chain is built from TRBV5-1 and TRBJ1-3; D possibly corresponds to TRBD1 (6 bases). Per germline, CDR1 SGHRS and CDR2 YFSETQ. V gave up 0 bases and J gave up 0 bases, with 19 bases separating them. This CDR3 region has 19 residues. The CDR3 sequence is CASSLAEAGVLSSGNTIYF. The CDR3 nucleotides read TGCGCCAGCAGCTTGGCCGAAGCAGGGGTACTAAGCTCTGGAAACACCATATATTTT.

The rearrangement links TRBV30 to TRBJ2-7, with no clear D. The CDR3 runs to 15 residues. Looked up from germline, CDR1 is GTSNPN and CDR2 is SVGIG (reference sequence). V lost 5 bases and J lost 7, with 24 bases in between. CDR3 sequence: CAWVPEIRQVWEQYF. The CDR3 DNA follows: TGTGCCTGGGTTCCTGAGATCCGTCAAGTTTGGGAGCAGTACTTC.

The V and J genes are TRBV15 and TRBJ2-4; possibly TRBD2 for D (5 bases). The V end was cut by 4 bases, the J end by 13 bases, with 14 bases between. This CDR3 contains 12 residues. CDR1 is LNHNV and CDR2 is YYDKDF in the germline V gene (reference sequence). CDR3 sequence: CATSTRRSPQYF. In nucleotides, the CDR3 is TGTGCCACCAGCACTAGGAGGAGTCCCCAGTACTTC.

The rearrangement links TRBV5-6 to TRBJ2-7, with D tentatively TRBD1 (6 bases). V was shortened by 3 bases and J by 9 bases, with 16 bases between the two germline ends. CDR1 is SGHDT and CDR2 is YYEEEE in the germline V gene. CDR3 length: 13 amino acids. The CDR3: CASSSNYRAAQYF. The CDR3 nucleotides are TGTGCCAGCAGCTCCAACTACAGGGCTGCGCAGTACTTC. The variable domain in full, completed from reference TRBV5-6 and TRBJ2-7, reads DAGVTQSPTHLIKTRGQQVTLRCSPKSGHDTVSWYQQALGQGPQFIFQYYEEEERQRGNFPDRFSGHQFPNYSSELNVNALLLGDSALYLCASSSNYRAAQYFGPGTRLTVT.

CDR3 residues: CASSMRWGGYNQPQHF. As DNA, the CDR3 is TGTGCCAGTAGTATGAGATGGGGGGGCTACAATCAGCCCCAGCATTTT. This sequence joins TRBV19 and TRBJ1-5; maybe TRBD1 (6 bases). The CDR3 runs to 16 residues. Deletions cut 3 bases from V and 3 bases from J, with 15 bases between. Germline CDR1 LNHDA, CDR2 SQIVND (reference sequence).

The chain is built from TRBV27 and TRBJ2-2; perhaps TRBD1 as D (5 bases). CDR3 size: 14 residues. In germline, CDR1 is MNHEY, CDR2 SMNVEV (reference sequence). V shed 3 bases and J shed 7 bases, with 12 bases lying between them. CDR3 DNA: TGTGCCAGCAGTTTCGCAGGGTTGAGCGGGGAGCTGTTTTTT. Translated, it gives CASSFAGLSGELFF.

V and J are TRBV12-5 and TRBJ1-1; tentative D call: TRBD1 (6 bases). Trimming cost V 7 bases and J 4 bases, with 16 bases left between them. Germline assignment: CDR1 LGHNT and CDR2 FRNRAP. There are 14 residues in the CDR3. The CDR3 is CASAGTRGSTEAFF. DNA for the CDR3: TGTGCTAGTGCCGGAACCAGGGGATCCACTGAAGCTTTCTTT.

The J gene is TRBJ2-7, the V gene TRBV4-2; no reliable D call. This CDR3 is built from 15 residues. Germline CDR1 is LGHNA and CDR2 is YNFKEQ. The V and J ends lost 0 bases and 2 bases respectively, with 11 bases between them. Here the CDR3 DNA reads TGTGCCAGCAGCCAAGATCCCAGAGGTGCCTACGAGCAGTACTTC. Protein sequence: CASSQDPRGAYEQYF.

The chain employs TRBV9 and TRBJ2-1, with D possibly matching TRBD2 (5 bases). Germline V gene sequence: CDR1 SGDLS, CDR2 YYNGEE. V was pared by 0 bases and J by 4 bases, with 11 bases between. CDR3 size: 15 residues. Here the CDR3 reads CASSVEQTGYNEQFF. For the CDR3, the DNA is TGTGCCAGCAGCGTAGAGCAGACGGGATACAATGAGCAGTTCTTC.

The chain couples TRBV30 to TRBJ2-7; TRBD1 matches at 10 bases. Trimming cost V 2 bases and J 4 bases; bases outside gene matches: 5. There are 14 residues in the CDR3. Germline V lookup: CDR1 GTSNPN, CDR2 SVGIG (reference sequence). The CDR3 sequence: CAWSTGTGVYEQYF. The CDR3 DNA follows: TGTGCCTGGAGTACCGGGACAGGGGTGTACGAGCAGTACTTC.

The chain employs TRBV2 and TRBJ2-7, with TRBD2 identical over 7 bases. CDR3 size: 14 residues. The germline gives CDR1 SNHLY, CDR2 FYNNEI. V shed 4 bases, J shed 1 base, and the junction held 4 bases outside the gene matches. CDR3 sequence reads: CASSGTRPSYEQYF. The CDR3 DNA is TGTGCCAGCAGTGGGACTAGGCCGTCCTACGAGCAGTACTTC.

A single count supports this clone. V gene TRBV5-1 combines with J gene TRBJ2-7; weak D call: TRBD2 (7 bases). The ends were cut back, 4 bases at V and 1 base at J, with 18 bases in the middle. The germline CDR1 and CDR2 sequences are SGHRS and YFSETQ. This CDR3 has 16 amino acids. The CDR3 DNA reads TGCGCCAGCAGCCTAAGGGGGGGGCAAGTGTCCTACGAGCAGTACTTC. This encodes CASSLRGGQVSYEQYF.

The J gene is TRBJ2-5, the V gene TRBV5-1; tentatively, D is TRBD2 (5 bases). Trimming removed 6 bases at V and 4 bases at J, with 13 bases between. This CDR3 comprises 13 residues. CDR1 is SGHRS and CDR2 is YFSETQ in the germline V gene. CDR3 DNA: TGCGCCAGCAAACGGGGTAGGGTAGAGACCCAGTACTTC. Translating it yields CASKRGRVETQYF.

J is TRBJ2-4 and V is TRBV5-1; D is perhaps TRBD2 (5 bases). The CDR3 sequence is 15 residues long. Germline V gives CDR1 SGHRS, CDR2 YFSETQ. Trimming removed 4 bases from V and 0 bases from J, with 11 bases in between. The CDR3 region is CASSPGLLAKNIQYF. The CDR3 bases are TGCGCCAGCAGCCCGGGGTTATTAGCCAAAAACATTCAGTACTTC.

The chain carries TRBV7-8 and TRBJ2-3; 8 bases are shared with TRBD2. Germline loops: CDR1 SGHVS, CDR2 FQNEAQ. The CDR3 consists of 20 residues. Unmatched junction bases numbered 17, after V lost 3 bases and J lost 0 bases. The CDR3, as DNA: TGTGCCAGCAGCTTCCCACGTCTATCTGCGGGGGGTACTAGCACAGATACGCAGTATTTT. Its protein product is CASSFPRLSAGGTSTDTQYF.

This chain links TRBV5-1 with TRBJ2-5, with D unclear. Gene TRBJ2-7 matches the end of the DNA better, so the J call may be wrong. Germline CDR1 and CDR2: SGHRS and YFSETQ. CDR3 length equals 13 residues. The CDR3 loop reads CASSPTSAYEQYF. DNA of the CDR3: TGCGCCAGCAGCCCGACTTCAGCATACGAGCAGTACTTC.

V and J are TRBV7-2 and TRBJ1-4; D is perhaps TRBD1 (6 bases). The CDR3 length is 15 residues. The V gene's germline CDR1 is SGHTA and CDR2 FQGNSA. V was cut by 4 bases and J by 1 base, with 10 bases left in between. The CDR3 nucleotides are TGTGCCAGCAGCTCCCGGACAGAAACTAATGAAAAACTGTTTTTT. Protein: CASSSRTETNEKLFF.

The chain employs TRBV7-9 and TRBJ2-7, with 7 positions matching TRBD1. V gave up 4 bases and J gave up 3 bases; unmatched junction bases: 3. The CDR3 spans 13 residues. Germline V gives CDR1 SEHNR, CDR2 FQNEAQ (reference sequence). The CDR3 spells CASSSGDSYEQYF. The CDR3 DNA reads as TGTGCCAGCAGCTCCGGGGACAGCTACGAGCAGTACTTC.

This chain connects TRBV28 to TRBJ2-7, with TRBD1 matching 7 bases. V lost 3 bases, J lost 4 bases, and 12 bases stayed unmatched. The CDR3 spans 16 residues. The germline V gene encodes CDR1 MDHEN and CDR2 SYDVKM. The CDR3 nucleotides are TGTGCCAGCAGTTTTATTGGGACCGGGACAGCATACGAGCAGTACTTC. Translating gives CASSFIGTGTAYEQYF. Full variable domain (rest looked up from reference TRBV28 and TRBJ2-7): DVKVTQSSRYLVKRTGEKVFLECVQDMDHENMFWYRQDPGLGLRLIYFSYDVKMKEKGDIPEGYSVSREKKERFSLILESASTNQTSMYLCASSFIGTGTAYEQYFGPGTRLTVT.

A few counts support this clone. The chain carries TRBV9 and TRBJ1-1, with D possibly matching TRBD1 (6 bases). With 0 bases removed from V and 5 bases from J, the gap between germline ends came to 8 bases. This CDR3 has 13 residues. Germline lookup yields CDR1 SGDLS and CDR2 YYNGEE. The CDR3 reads CASSVGGQTEAFF. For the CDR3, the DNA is TGTGCCAGCAGCGTAGGGGGGCAGACTGAAGCTTTCTTT.

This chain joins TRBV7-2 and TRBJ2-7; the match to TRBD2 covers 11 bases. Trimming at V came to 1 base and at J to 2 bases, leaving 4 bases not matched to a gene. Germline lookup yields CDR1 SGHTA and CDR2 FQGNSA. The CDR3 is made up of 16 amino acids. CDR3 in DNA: TGTGCCAGCAGCTTAGGGGGTAGCGGGGGGGCCTACGAGCAGTACTTC. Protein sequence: CASSLGGSGGAYEQYF.

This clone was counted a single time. In DNA form, the CDR3 reads TGTGCCAGCAGTACCTCTAGGAGCTCCTACAATGAGCAGTTCTTC. This encodes CASSTSRSSYNEQFF. V gene TRBV6-5 combines with J gene TRBJ2-1; D is unresolved. The germline V and J ends were trimmed by 5 bases and 0 bases, with 11 bases remaining between them. Germline assignment: CDR1 MNHEY and CDR2 SVGAGI. The CDR3 runs to 15 residues.

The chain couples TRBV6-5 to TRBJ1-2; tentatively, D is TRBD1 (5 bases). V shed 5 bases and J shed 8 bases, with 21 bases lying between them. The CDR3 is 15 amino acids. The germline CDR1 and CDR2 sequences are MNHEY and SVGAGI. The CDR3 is CASSASLSPRGGYTF. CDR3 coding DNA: TGTGCCAGCAGTGCTTCTCTTTCCCCTCGGGGGGGCTACACCTTC.

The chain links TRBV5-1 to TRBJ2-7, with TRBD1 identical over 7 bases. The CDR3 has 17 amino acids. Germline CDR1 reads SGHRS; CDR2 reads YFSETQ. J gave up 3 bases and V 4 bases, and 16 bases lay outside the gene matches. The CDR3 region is CASSRDPRGNSGYEQYF. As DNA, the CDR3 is TGCGCCAGCAGCCGCGACCCCAGGGGGAATAGTGGCTACGAGCAGTACTTC.

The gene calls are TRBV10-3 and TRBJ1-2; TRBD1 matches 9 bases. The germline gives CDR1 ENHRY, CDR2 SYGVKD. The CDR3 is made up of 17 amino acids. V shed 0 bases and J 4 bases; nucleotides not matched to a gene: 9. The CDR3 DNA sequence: TGTGCCATCAGTGAGTCGTGGTCGGACAGGGGTATCTATGGCTACACCTTC. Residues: CAISESWSDRGIYGYTF.

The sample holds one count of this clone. CDR3 in DNA: TGTGCCAGCAGCCCAAGAGGCACTGAAGCTTTCTTT. Translation: CASSPRGTEAFF. The chain recombines TRBV11-2 with TRBJ1-1; D remains ambiguous. Trimming stripped 5 bases from V and 4 bases from J, with 8 bases between. Germline V gene sequence: CDR1 SGHAT, CDR2 FQNNGV. The CDR3 loop spans 12 amino acids.

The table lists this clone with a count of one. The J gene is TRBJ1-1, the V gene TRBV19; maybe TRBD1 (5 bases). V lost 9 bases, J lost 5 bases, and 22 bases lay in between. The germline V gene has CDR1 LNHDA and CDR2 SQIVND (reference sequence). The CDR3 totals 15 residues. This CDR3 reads CASEEHQGRWTEAFF. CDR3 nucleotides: TGTGCCAGCGAGGAGCACCAGGGAAGATGGACTGAAGCTTTCTTT. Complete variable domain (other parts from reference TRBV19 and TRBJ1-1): DGGITQSPKYLFRKEGQNVTLSCEQNLNHDAMYWYRQDPGQGLRLIYYSQIVNDFQKGDIAEGYSVSREKKESFPLTVTSAQKNPTAFYLCASEEHQGRWTEAFFGQGTRLTVV.